This TCR beta chain was captured by sequencing in a study of identical twins' blood T cells. V lost 4 bases and J lost 3, with 13 bases in between. The CDR3 consists of 14 residues. Germline CDR1 and CDR2: SGHNT and YYREEE (reference sequence). Each TCR cDNA library carried sample-specific barcodes on both ends. TCRdb re-called the 5' RACE reads through MiXCR, storing one row per CDR3 protein. The sample lists a few hundred thousand distinct CDR3 sequences, 25% to 35% occurring once. The sample taken for sequencing was PBMCs. The chain links TRBV5-4 to TRBJ1-2; TRBD1 is a possible D gene (5 bases). The source of this sequence is a woman between 18 and 50 years old in good health. The CDR3 loop is CASSPPWGDYGYTF. The CDR3 nucleotides read TGTGCCAGCAGCCCCCCGTGGGGGGACTATGGCTACACCTTC.